The source of this TCR beta chain is a study of T cell repertoires in cytomegalovirus infection. Study-wide results and limits: The study found HLA-C-restricted CMV-specific TCR beta clonotypes dominating the ex vivo response.

J lost 4 bases, V lost 6 bases, and 5 bases had no gene match. This CDR3 region has 13 residues. TCRdb recomputed calls from the reads with MiXCR, one row per CDR3 protein. The sample records more than 90,000 distinct CDR3 sequences, about 9.5% being singletons. There are many counts of this clonotype. Its target is unknown. The source is a human donor in good health (CMV status not recorded). Some clones in this sample may be carry-over from other donors' samples. This chain joins TRBV12-3 or TRBV12-4 and TRBJ1-1; 7 nucleotides align to TRBD1. Sequenced material: PBMCs, sequenced either directly or after in vitro stimulation (not recorded which). CDR3 in amino acids: CASSGDSGTEAFF. The CDR3 nucleotides are TGTGCCAGCAGCGGGGACAGCGGCACTGAAGCTTTCTTT.